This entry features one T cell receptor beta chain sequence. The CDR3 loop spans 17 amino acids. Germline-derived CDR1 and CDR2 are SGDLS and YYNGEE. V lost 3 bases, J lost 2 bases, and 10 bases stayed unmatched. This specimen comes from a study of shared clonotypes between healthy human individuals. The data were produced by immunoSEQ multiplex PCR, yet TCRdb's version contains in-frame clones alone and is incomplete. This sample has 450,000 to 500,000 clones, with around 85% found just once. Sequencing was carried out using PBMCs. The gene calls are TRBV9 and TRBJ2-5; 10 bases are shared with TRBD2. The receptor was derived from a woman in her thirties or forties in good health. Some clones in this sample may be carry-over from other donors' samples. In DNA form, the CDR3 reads TGTGCCAGCAGCGCAGGGTTAGCGGGAGGCTATCAAGAGACCCAGTACTTC. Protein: CASSAGLAGGYQETQYF.